A selection of T cell receptor beta chains follows, all from one sample in a study of blood T cell repertoires in COVID-19. The repertoire was sequenced with immunoSEQ multiplex PCR; TCRdb's copy has only in-frame clones and lacks some. The sample lists over 400,000 clones; approximately 85% were seen once. The sample taken for sequencing was peripheral blood. These TCRs come from a human donor in a cohort sampled during active COVID-19. CDR3s include the opening cysteine and the closing phenylalanine or tryptophan. Fields, in order: V gene, CDR3 length, J gene, clone size, D gene, CDR3 DNA, CDR3 protein. A D gene is named only where the DNA matches it firmly. A row's size may be missing; if present it is once, few, many or a size class.

TRBV2,14,TRBJ2-7,NA,TRBD1,TGTGCCAGCAGTGAAGGGGGACAGGGCTACGAGCAGTACTTC,CASSEGGQGYEQYF
TRBV12-5,16,TRBJ2-1,once,TRBD2,TGTGCTAGTGGTTTGTGGGCCGGACTAGCGGACAATGAGCAGTTCTTC,CASGLWAGLADNEQFF
TRBV19,16,TRBJ2-1,NA,TRBD2,TGTGCCAGCTCGGGACTAGCGGAGAGCTCCTACAATGAGCAGTTCTTC,CASSGLAESSYNEQFF
TRBV6-2/TRBV6-3,14,TRBJ1-1,NA,NA,TGTGCCAGCAGCCCTAGGACAGAGAACACTGAAGCTTTCTTT,CASSPRTENTEAFF
TRBV5-1,14,TRBJ1-3,NA,NA,TGCGCCAGCAGCTTGGACACCTCTGGAAACACCATATATTTT,CASSLDTSGNTIYF
TRBV7-2,15,TRBJ2-3,NA,NA,TGTGCCAGCAGCTTAATCTCTTCTAGCACAGATACGCAGTATTTT,CASSLISSSTDTQYF
TRBV2,13,TRBJ2-7,NA,NA,TGTGCCAGCAGACAGATACTCATTTACGAGCAGTACTTC,CASRQILIYEQYF
TRBV7-9,14,TRBJ1-1,NA,TRBD1,TGTGCCAGCAGCTTAGCGAGACAGGGGCCTGAAGCTTTCTTT,CASSLARQGPEAFF
TRBV30,15,TRBJ2-1,NA,TRBD1,TGTGCCTGGAGCGGTAGGACAGGGTTATTCAATGAGCAGTTCTTC,CAWSGRTGLFNEQFF
TRBV21-1,15,TRBJ2-5,NA,NA,TGTGCCAGCAGAAAAGTTGGGACTAGTCAAGAGACCCAGTACTTC,CASRKVGTSQETQYF
TRBV6-5,14,TRBJ1-1,NA,TRBD1,TGTGCCAGCTCCCGGGACAGGGCCCCCACTGAAGCTTTCTTT,CASSRDRAPTEAFF
TRBV4-3,15,TRBJ2-3,NA,TRBD2,TGCGCCAGCAGCCAAGTGCCTAGCGGCAGGGATACGCAGTATTTT,CASSQVPSGRDTQYF
TRBV9,16,TRBJ2-2,NA,TRBD2,TGTGCCAGCAGCGTTACTAGCGGATTAAACACCGGGGAGCTGTTTTTT,CASSVTSGLNTGELFF
TRBV19,16,TRBJ2-1,NA,NA,TGTGCCAGTAGTATAAGAGTCGGAGGTGGTCTCCATGAGCAGTTCTTC,CASSIRVGGGLHEQFF
TRBV27,13,TRBJ2-5,NA,TRBD1,TGTGCCAGCAGACGACAGGGGGCGGAGACCCAGTACTTC,CASRRQGAETQYF
TRBV19,15,TRBJ1-1,NA,TRBD1,TGTGCCAGTAGTATCCAGGGGACAGGGAACACTGAAGCTTTCTTT,CASSIQGTGNTEAFF
TRBV5-4,15,TRBJ2-7,NA,TRBD1,TGTGCCAGCAGCTTCGCCGGGACAGGGGACTACGAGCAGTACTTC,CASSFAGTGDYEQYF
TRBV10-2,15,TRBJ2-7,NA,TRBD2,TGCGCCAGCAGTGAGTCGACTAGCGGGAGCTACGAGCAGTACTTC,CASSESTSGSYEQYF
TRBV28,14,TRBJ1-1,NA,NA,TGTGCCAGCAGTTTGGGAGGGACCTCCCCTGAAGCTTTCTTT,CASSLGGTSPEAFF
TRBV29-1,14,TRBJ1-1,NA,TRBD1,TGCAGCGTTAGACCAGGGGGCGCGGGGACTGAAGCTTTCTTT,CSVRPGGAGTEAFF
TRBV3-1/TRBV3-2,17,TRBJ1-3,NA,NA,TGTGCCAGCAGCCACCCCTACTCCCTACGCTCTGGAAACACCATATATTTT,CASSHPYSLRSGNTIYF
TRBV13,13,TRBJ2-1,NA,TRBD1,TGTGCCAGCAGTACCGACAGGGTCAACGGGCAGTTCTTC,CASSTDRVNGQFF
TRBV20-1,15,TRBJ2-7,NA,TRBD2,TGCAGTGCGAGTACTAGCGGGAGGGCCTTGGCCGAGCAGTACTTC,CSASTSGRALAEQYF
TRBV6-2/TRBV6-3,19,TRBJ2-3,NA,TRBD2,TGTGCCAGCAGTTACACCGGACTAGCGGGAGGGCCTCGCACAGATACGCAGTATTTT,CASSYTGLAGGPRTDTQYF
TRBV10-1,15,TRBJ1-1,NA,TRBD1,TGCGCCAGCAGCCCTGTCGACAGGGTAAGCGCTGAAGCTTTCTTT,CASSPVDRVSAEAFF
TRBV6-5,13,TRBJ1-2,once,NA,TGTGCCAGCTGGTCGGCGGGAGACTATGGCTACACCTTC,CASWSAGDYGYTF
TRBV2,14,TRBJ1-3,few,TRBD1,TGTGCCAGCACTTCCCTCCTCAGGGGGAACACCATATATTTT,CASTSLLRGNTIYF
TRBV19,15,TRBJ2-2,NA,TRBD1,TGTGCCTGCCGGGGGACAGGGCCTTTTGGCGGGGAGCTGTTTTTT,CACRGTGPFGGELFF
TRBV12-5,15,TRBJ2-2,NA,NA,TGTGCTAGTGGTTTGCGGGGGGCGTACACCGGGGAGCTGTTTTTT,CASGLRGAYTGELFF
TRBV5-1,14,TRBJ2-3,few,TRBD1,TGCGCCAGCAGTCACCAGGGGGGCACAGATACGCAGTATTTT,CASSHQGGTDTQYF
TRBV15,13,TRBJ1-1,NA,NA,TGTGCCACCAGCAGAGGAGTAAAAACTGAAGCTTTCTTT,CATSRGVKTEAFF
TRBV30,14,TRBJ1-3,NA,TRBD1,TGTGCCTGGAGTGTGACAGGGTCTGGAAACACCATATATTTT,CAWSVTGSGNTIYF
TRBV5-4,16,TRBJ2-2,NA,TRBD1,TGTGCCAGCAGCTTACCGGGACAGGGATTAACCGGGGAGCTGTTTTTT,CASSLPGQGLTGELFF
TRBV11-3,14,TRBJ1-1,few,NA,TGTGCCAGCAGCTTAGACAGGTATAGCACTGAAGCTTTCTTT,CASSLDRYSTEAFF
TRBV14,13,TRBJ2-2,NA,NA,TGTGCCAGCAGCCCTGTTAACACCGGGGAGCTGTTTTTT,CASSPVNTGELFF
TRBV11-2,18,TRBJ2-2,NA,TRBD2,TGTGCCAGCAGCTCCGGGACTAGCGGTTTTAGGGGCACCGGGGAGCTGTTTTTT,CASSSGTSGFRGTGELFF
TRBV7-2,15,TRBJ1-4,NA,NA,TGTGCCAGCAGCTCGCCGTCGGGAAATAATGAAAAACTGTTTTTT,CASSSPSGNNEKLFF
TRBV9,14,TRBJ1-4,NA,NA,TGTGCCAGCAGCCCCGGGATCGGGGAAGAAAAACTGTTTTTT,CASSPGIGEEKLFF
TRBV19,16,TRBJ2-7,NA,TRBD1,TGTGCCAGTAGTATAGATCGGGACAGGGCCACCTACGAGCAGTACTTC,CASSIDRDRATYEQYF
TRBV2,15,TRBJ2-1,NA,TRBD2,TGTGCCAGCAGTGCGCGGAGCGGGAGGGACAATGAGCAGTTCTTC,CASSARSGRDNEQFF
TRBV21-1,18,TRBJ2-3,NA,NA,TGTGCCAGCAGCAAAGTACCGGGGCGGGAGTGGGTGCAAGATACGCAGTATTTT,CASSKVPGREWVQDTQYF
TRBV19,15,TRBJ2-1,once,TRBD1,TGTGCCAGTAGTTTCGGGACAGGGGGCTACAATGAGCAGTTCTTC,CASSFGTGGYNEQFF
TRBV7-6,15,TRBJ1-1,NA,NA,TGTGCCAGCAGCTTAGGGGGGCGCCTGTACACTGAAGCTTTCTTT,CASSLGGRLYTEAFF
TRBV7-3,16,TRBJ2-2,NA,NA,TGTGCCAGCAGCCTGCAGTCAGCGGGCGCGACCGGGGAGCTGTTTTTT,CASSLQSAGATGELFF
TRBV9,15,TRBJ1-3,NA,NA,TGTGCCAGCAGCGCCGGGGTTTACTCTGGAAACACCATATATTTT,CASSAGVYSGNTIYF
TRBV28,15,TRBJ1-3,once,TRBD1,TGTGCCAGCAGCCAACAGGGGGCTAAGGGAAACACCATATATTTT,CASSQQGAKGNTIYF
TRBV24-1,12,TRBJ1-2,NA,NA,TGTGCCACCAGGGACATTTACTATGGCTACACCTTC,CATRDIYYGYTF
TRBV21-1,15,TRBJ2-7,NA,NA,TGTGCCAGCAGCAGGCGGGATCCGAGCTCCTACGAGCAGTACTTC,CASSRRDPSSYEQYF
TRBV5-4,14,TRBJ2-7,NA,NA,TGTGCCAGCAGCTTCAAGGGAGCATCCTACGAGCAGTACTTC,CASSFKGASYEQYF
TRBV12-5,14,TRBJ2-2,NA,NA,TGTGCTAGTGGTTTCGGACTGAGCACCGGGGAGCTGTTTTTT,CASGFGLSTGELFF
TRBV5-4,12,TRBJ2-1,NA,NA,TGTGCCAGCAGCTTCGGGGGCAATGAGCAGTTCTTC,CASSFGGNEQFF